This entry concerns a single T cell receptor (beta chain). Clones were sequenced by immunoSEQ multiplex PCR, and TCRdb holds only the in-frame ones, with some missing. The sample has roughly 75,000 clones, approximately 92% seen once. The sample belongs to a study of T cell changes during pregnancy in multiple sclerosis. There are 15 residues in the CDR3. Trimming stripped 4 bases from V and 7 bases from J, with 19 bases between. CDR1 and CDR2 from the germline V gene are LGHNT and FRNRAP. The J gene is TRBJ2-5, the V gene TRBV12-5; TRBD2 is a possible D gene (5 bases). The sequence was obtained from a female donor in good health, enrolled as a control in a pregnancy study. The sample here was peripheral blood, taken in the third trimester of pregnancy. The CDR3: CASGSGQGREGTQYF. The CDR3 DNA follows: TGTGCTAGTGGTTCAGGCCAAGGGCGAGAGGGGACCCAGTACTTC. Supplemented by reference TRBV12-5 and TRBJ2-5, the full variable domain reads DARVTQTPRHKVTEMGQEVTMRCQPILGHNTVFWYRQTMMQGLELLAYFRNRAPLDDSGMPKDRFSAEMPDATLATLKIQPSEPRDSAVYFCASGSGQGREGTQYFGPGTRLLVL.